Sequencing of this T cell receptor beta chain was carried out in a study of human T cells and chemical hapten exposure. As for the study in general: Skin of the upper inner arm, around 2 cm by around 2 cm, received 2% DPC for sensitization.

This clonotype has a count of ten or more. TCRdb processed the RACE reads anew with MiXCR; each CDR3 protein has one entry. The sample includes tens of thousands of distinct CDR3 sequences, about 9% seen only once; the top ten take more than 10%. Time point noted: patch test 1, 2 weeks after DPC sensitization. Treatment meaning: therapeutic diphenylcyclopropenone sensitization with weekly scalp DPC. Sample: whole blood, taken in connection with sensitization to the hapten diphenylcyclopropenone (DPC). The sequence came from a woman aged 35 to 49 with alopecia areata. Some clones in this sample may be carry-over from other donors' samples.

CDR3 region: CASSGSTYNSPLHF. DNA of the CDR3: TGTGCCAGCAGCGGATCCACTTATAATTCACCCCTCCACTTT. This chain connects TRBV7-9 to TRBJ1-6, with D unresolved. This CDR3 has 14 amino acids. Per germline, CDR1 SEHNR and CDR2 FQNEAQ (reference sequence). The V gene lost 5 bases and the J gene lost 4 bases, with 9 bases spanning the gap. The full variable domain, completed using reference TRBV7-9 and TRBJ1-6, is DTGVSQNPRHKITKRGQNVTFRCDPISEHNRLYWYRQTLGQGPEFLTYFQNEAQLEKSRLLSDRFSAERPKGSFSTLEIQRTEQGDSAMYLCASSGSTYNSPLHFGNGTRLTVT.